A single sample gave rise to the 21 T cell receptor beta chains below, sequenced in a study of T cells after yellow fever vaccination. In TCRdb, the 5' RACE reads were re-called with MiXCR into one record per CDR3 protein. The sample gives a few hundred thousand distinct CDR3 sequences, 11% of which show up once; about 17% is in the top ten. The sequencing here drew on PBMCs, taken on the day of the first yellow fever vaccination. Source of these receptors: a man younger than 35 who received the YFV17D yellow fever vaccine.

This clonotype was seen a few times. V is TRBV18 and J is TRBJ2-1; D might be TRBD2 (5 bases). CDR1 is KGHSH and CDR2 is LQKENI in the germline V gene. CDR3 length: 17 amino acids. Trimming removed 3 bases at V and 0 bases at J, with 15 bases between. The CDR3 region has the DNA TGTGCCAGCTCACCGGACCGGGGTTTTAGCTCCTACAATGAGCAGTTCTTC. This encodes CASSPDRGFSSYNEQFF.

Only a few counts were recorded for this clonotype. This sequence joins TRBV4-2 and TRBJ1-2; 8 bases match TRBD1. The CDR3 runs 17 residues. Per the germline V gene, CDR1 is LGHNA and CDR2 is YNFKEQ. V lost 0 bases, J lost 4 bases, and 10 bases stayed unmatched. CDR3 nucleotides: TGTGCCAGCAGCCAAGATAGGGGGACAGGATCTTTCTATGGCTACACCTTC. This codes for CASSQDRGTGSFYGYTF.

This clonotype turned up a few times. The chain joins TRBV5-5 to TRBJ1-1; D may be TRBD1 (6 bases). V lost 1 base, J lost 6 bases, and 13 bases lay in between. In germline, CDR1 is SGHKS, CDR2 YYEKEE (reference sequence). This CDR3 contains 14 residues. The chain's CDR3 is CASSLFRGLAEAFF. CDR3 bases: TGTGCCAGCAGCTTGTTTCGGGGGCTCGCTGAAGCTTTCTTT. The full variable domain, completed using reference TRBV5-5 and TRBJ1-1, is DAGVTQSPTHLIKTRGQQVTLRCSPISGHKSVSWYQQVLGQGPQFIFQYYEKEERGRGNFPDRFSARQFPNYSSELNVNALLLGDSALYLCASSLFRGLAEAFFGQGTRLTVV.

This chain uses TRBV19 with TRBJ1-1; no firm D call. Trimming removed 5 bases from V and 0 bases from J, with 13 bases in between. Germline-derived CDR1 and CDR2 are LNHDA and SQIVND (reference sequence). CDR3 length: 15 amino acids. CDR3 coding DNA: TGTGCCAGTAGTTCCACTGGCGGATTGAACACTGAAGCTTTCTTT. Translating it yields CASSSTGGLNTEAFF.

This clonotype appeared a few times. The chain combines TRBV20-1 with TRBJ2-1; no reliable D call. V was cut by 6 bases and J by 4 bases, with 7 bases left in between. In germline, CDR1 is DFQATT, CDR2 SNEGSKA (reference sequence). This CDR3 spans 11 amino acids. This CDR3 is CSADDYNEQFF. CDR3 DNA sequence: TGCAGTGCAGACGATTACAATGAGCAGTTCTTC.

The chain links TRBV6-2 or TRBV6-3 to TRBJ2-3, with D possibly being TRBD1 (6 bases). CDR3 length equals 13 residues. The germline CDR1 and CDR2 sequences are MNHEY and SVGEGT. V lost 6 bases to trimming and J lost 8 bases, with 15 bases between them. CDR3 nucleotide sequence: TGTGCCAGCAGCCCGACCACAGGGAGTACGCAGTATTTT. It encodes CASSPTTGSTQYF.

This clonotype was recorded a few times. The V and J genes are TRBV20-1 and TRBJ2-2; 7 positions match TRBD2. The V gene's germline CDR1 is DFQATT and CDR2 SNEGSKA (reference sequence). V was clipped by 0 bases and J by 7 bases; unmatched bases: 11. The length of the CDR3 is 16 residues. Written as DNA, the CDR3 is TGCAGTGCTAGAGATCCAAGCGGGGCGGAGGGCGGGGAGCTGTTTTTT. As protein: CSARDPSGAEGGELFF.

This clonotype was detected many times. CDR3 coding DNA: TGTGCCAGCACCCCATCGGGGGACACCGGGGAGCTGTTTTTT. This encodes CASTPSGDTGELFF. This rearrangement joins TRBV7-2 to TRBJ2-2, with D possibly being TRBD2 (6 bases). The V gene lost 7 bases and the J gene lost 3 bases, with 12 bases spanning the gap. Germline V gives CDR1 SGHTA, CDR2 FQGNSA. The CDR3 length is 14 residues.

The rearrangement joins TRBV13 to TRBJ2-7; D is perhaps TRBD1 or TRBD2 (5 bases each). The CDR3 runs to 17 residues. Germline CDR1 PRHDT, CDR2 FYEKMQ (reference sequence). The germline V and J ends were trimmed by 5 bases and 5 bases, with 25 bases remaining between them. CDR3 in DNA: TGTGCCAGCAGCCCCGGGGCCGTAGGGTCCACAAGCGACGAGCAGTACTTC. This gives the protein CASSPGAVGSTSDEQYF.

The chain recombines TRBV10-2 with TRBJ2-3; the D is unclear. Germline V gene lookup returns CDR1 WSHSY and CDR2 SAAADI. Trimming pared 8 bases from V and 4 bases from J, leaving 10 bases between. This CDR3 has 12 amino acids. The DNA for the CDR3 is TGCGCCAGCGGGAAGCTGGCAGATACGCAGTATTTT. It translates to CASGKLADTQYF.

This clonotype was seen only a few times. The chain carries TRBV20-1 and TRBJ2-7; TRBD2 matches at 13 bases. The CDR3 runs 16 residues. V lost 2 bases to trimming and J lost 2 bases; unmatched junction nucleotides: 6. The germline V gene encodes CDR1 DFQATT and CDR2 SNEGSKA (reference sequence). CDR3 sequence reads: CSARPKTSGGTYEQYV. DNA of the CDR3: TGCAGTGCTAGACCGAAGACTAGCGGGGGGACCTACGAGCAGTACGTC.

This sequence joins TRBV20-1 and TRBJ2-7, with a possible D match to TRBD1 (6 bases). This CDR3 is built from 14 residues. Trimming removed 1 base from V and 2 bases from J, with 12 bases in between. Germline assignment: CDR1 DFQATT and CDR2 SNEGSKA (reference sequence). CDR3 nucleotide sequence: TGCAGTGCTAGAGTTGCGACAGGCACCTACGAGCAGTACTTC. Protein sequence: CSARVATGTYEQYF.

This sequence joins TRBV20-1 and TRBJ2-5; a possible D gene is TRBD2 (5 bases). The CDR3 runs 13 residues. V was trimmed by 3 bases and J by 0 bases, leaving 8 bases between them. Germline CDR1 reads DFQATT; CDR2 reads SNEGSKA (reference sequence). The CDR3 sequence: CSARPADQETQYF. The DNA for the CDR3 is TGCAGTGCTAGGCCAGCGGACCAAGAGACCCAGTACTTC.

This clonotype was recorded at least ten times. In DNA form, the CDR3 reads TGCGCCAGCAGCTTGGGGACGGGGTTTGTTTTCTTT. Its translation is CASSLGTGFVFF. This rearrangement joins TRBV5-1 to TRBJ1-1; D unresolved. V dropped 0 bases and J dropped 13 bases, with 13 bases sitting between them. CDR1 is SGHRS and CDR2 is YFSETQ in the germline V gene. The CDR3 is 12 amino acids. Full variable domain (remainder filled in from reference TRBV5-1 and TRBJ1-1): KAGVTQTPRYLIKTRGQQVTLSCSPISGHRSVSWYQQTPGQGLQFLFEYFSETQRNKGNFPGRFSGRQFSNSRSEMNVSTLELGDSALYLCASSLGTGFVFFGQGTRLTVV.

This clonotype was counted at least ten times. V and J are TRBV15 and TRBJ1-5; a possible D gene is TRBD1 (6 bases). The germline V gene encodes CDR1 LNHNV and CDR2 YYDKDF (reference sequence). The CDR3 loop spans 17 amino acids. Deletions cut 0 bases from V and 7 bases from J, with 19 bases between. CDR3 DNA: TGTGCCACCAGCAGAGATCCCAGGGGCCTAGAGGTCCAGCCCCAGCATTTT. It is translated as CATSRDPRGLEVQPQHF.

The chain employs TRBV28 and TRBJ2-1; no definite D call. In germline, CDR1 is MDHEN, CDR2 SYDVKM. V shed 5 bases and J shed 2 bases, with 19 bases lying between them. CDR3 size: 17 residues. Here the CDR3 reads CASSLDALSFPYNEQFF. The CDR3 nucleotides are TGTGCCAGCAGTCTGGACGCACTAAGTTTTCCCTACAATGAGCAGTTCTTC.

The chain links TRBV18 to TRBJ1-2, with D uncertain. The CDR3 has 13 amino acids. Trimming left V 2 bases short and J 8 bases short, with 12 bases between. The germline CDR1 and CDR2 sequences are KGHSH and LQKENI. The CDR3 spells CASSPEVHRGYTF. For the CDR3, the DNA is TGTGCCAGCTCACCAGAGGTCCATCGGGGCTACACCTTC.

The chain joins TRBV20-1 to TRBJ1-3; D perhaps matches TRBD1 (6 bases). CDR3 length equals 15 residues. V was clipped by 2 bases and J by 3 bases, with 14 bases between them. Germline CDR1 DFQATT, CDR2 SNEGSKA (reference sequence). CDR3 protein: CSARSTGNVGNTIYF. The DNA of the CDR3 is TGCAGTGCTAGATCTACAGGGAACGTTGGAAACACCATATATTTT.

This clonotype has a single count. One end of the junction varies from germline; a read error may be responsible. The CDR3 coding sequence is TGTGCCATCACAGGGGGCACCAACTATGTCTACACCTTC. Its protein is CAITGGTNYVYTF. The V and J genes are TRBV10-3 and TRBJ1-2, with 8 bases fitting TRBD1. This CDR3 is built from 13 residues. Germline assignment: CDR1 ENHRY and CDR2 SYGVKD.

This clonotype was seen more than once but under ten times. This chain uses TRBV6-1 with TRBJ2-5; D unclear. CDR3 length: 14 amino acids. Germline assignment: CDR1 MNHNS and CDR2 SASEGT. V dropped 6 bases and J dropped 5 bases, with 16 bases sitting between them. This chain's CDR3 is CASRDNGRSETQYF. DNA for the CDR3: TGTGCCAGCAGGGATAATGGGCGTTCGGAGACCCAGTACTTC.

This clonotype was recorded many times. V usage is TRBV9 and J usage is TRBJ2-4; 7 bases are a match to TRBD2. V lost 0 bases to trimming and J lost 8 bases; unmatched junction nucleotides: 5. The CDR3 consists of 14 residues. The germline V gene encodes CDR1 SGDLS and CDR2 YYNGEE. CDR3: CASSVGTSEDIQYF. The DNA for the CDR3 is TGTGCCAGCAGCGTAGGGACTAGTGAGGACATTCAGTACTTC.